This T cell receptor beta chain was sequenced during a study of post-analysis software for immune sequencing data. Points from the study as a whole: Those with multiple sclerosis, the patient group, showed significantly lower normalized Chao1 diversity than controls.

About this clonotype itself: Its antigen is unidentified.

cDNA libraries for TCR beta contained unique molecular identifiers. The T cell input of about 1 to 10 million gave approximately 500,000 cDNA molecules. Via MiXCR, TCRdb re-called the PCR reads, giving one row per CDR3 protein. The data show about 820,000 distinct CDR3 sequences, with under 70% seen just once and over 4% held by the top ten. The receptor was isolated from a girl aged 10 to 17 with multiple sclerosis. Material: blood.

The CDR3 is CASSLARRDRQETQFF. The CDR3 DNA sequence: TGTGCCAGCAGCTTAGCGCGTCGGGACAGACAAGAGACCCAGTTCTTC. The chain employs TRBV7-9 and TRBJ2-1, with 7 bases fitting TRBD1. CDR1 and CDR2 from the germline V gene are SEHNR and FQNEAQ (reference sequence). The CDR3 is made up of 16 amino acids. J was trimmed by 13 bases and V by 0 bases; bases with no gene match: 15. The variable domain in full, with the rest retrieved from reference TRBV7-9 and TRBJ2-1, is DTGVSQNPRHKITKRGQNVTFRCDPISEHNRLYWYRQTLGQGPEFLTYFQNEAQLEKSRLLSDRFSAERPKGSFSTLEIQRTEQGDSAMYLCASSLARRDRQETQFFGPGTRLTVL.